These 5 T cell receptor beta chains originate from one sample sequenced in a study of post-analysis software for immune sequencing data. Notes on the study in general: Patients carried five TRBV segments more frequently than controls did, and TRBV5-6, TRBV5-1 and TRBV20-1 were among them.

Their recognized antigens are unknown. Libraries were made from TCR beta cDNA, and they carried unique molecular identifiers. One entry per CDR3 protein results from TCRdb running MiXCR on the PCR reads. The data hold 350,000 to 500,000 distinct CDR3 sequences, with approximately 42% observed a single time. What was sequenced was blood. Every receptor here comes from a girl aged 2-10 years with multiple sclerosis.

The chain joins TRBV7-6 to TRBJ2-7; 7 positions agree with TRBD2. Per germline, CDR1 SGHVS and CDR2 FNYEAQ. V trimming: 5 bases; J trimming: 0 bases; junction bases outside the gene matches: 13. This CDR3 is built from 17 residues. The CDR3 region has the DNA TGTGCCAGCAGCCCGCAACGTCTGGGGGGGTGCTCCTACGAGCAGTACTTC. It yields the protein CASSPQRLGGCSYEQYF.

The chain combines TRBV29-1 with TRBJ2-1; 8 bases fit TRBD1. The J call may be faulty, since TRBJ2-7 better matches the DNA end. This CDR3 region has 19 residues. The germline CDR1 and CDR2 sequences are SQVTM and ANQGSEA. CDR3 nucleotides: TGCAGCGTTGTCGGGGTTCGGCAGGGGGCGGGAACCTCCTACAATGAGCAGTACTTC. Its protein product is CSVVGVRQGAGTSYNEQYF.

The table lists this clonotype with a few counts. This chain links TRBV7-6 with TRBJ2-5, with D unclear. The V end lost 2 bases, the J end lost 0 bases, and 7 bases lay between the germline ends. CDR1 and CDR2 from the germline V gene are SGHVS and FNYEAQ. The CDR3 runs 14 residues. The CDR3 bases are TGTGCCAGCAGCTTACGGCAGTACCAAGAGACCCAGTACTTC. The encoded protein is CASSLRQYQETQYF.

This clonotype was counted between two and nine times. V and J are TRBV5-6 and TRBJ2-3; 11 bases map to TRBD2. V gave up 4 bases and J gave up 4 bases; unmatched junction bases: 8. From germline, CDR1 is SGHDT and CDR2 YYEEEE. The CDR3 is 16 residues long. CDR3 amino acids: CASSTGLAGLPDTQYF. In DNA, the CDR3 is TGTGCCAGCAGCACAGGACTAGCGGGTTTGCCAGATACGCAGTATTTT.

This clonotype has just a few counts. The DNA for the CDR3 is TGCGCCAGCAGCCAAGAACAAGACGGCGCCCACCTGGGCGCTGAAGCTTTCTTT. It codes for CASSQEQDGAHLGAEAFF. The chain has TRBV4-1 and TRBJ1-1, with D unclear. Between the trimmed V and J ends, which lost 0 bases and 6 bases, there was a span of 23 bases. The CDR3 is 18 residues long. Germline CDR1 MGHRA, CDR2 YSYEKL.